A selection of T cell receptor beta chains follows, all from one sample in a study of spatial heterogeneity in lung cancer. MiXCR was run by TCRdb on the 5' RACE reads, yielding one entry per CDR3 protein. The table includes about 82,000 distinct CDR3 sequences, around 12% detected once. Sample: PBMCs, taken at surgery. Source of these receptors: a male donor with early-stage non-small cell lung cancer. CDR3s include the opening cysteine and the closing phenylalanine or tryptophan. A D gene is named only where the DNA matches it firmly. Rows may omit the clone size; those that give it use once, few, many or a size class.

>many|-|12|TRBJ1-3|TRBV29-1
CSVSLSGNTIYF
TGCAGCGTTTCTCTCTCTGGAAACACCATATATTTT
>few|-|14|TRBJ2-3|TRBV27
CASSYSRDTDTQYF
TGTGCCAGCAGTTATAGCCGTGACACAGATACGCAGTATTTT
>-|TRBD1|15|TRBJ2-1|TRBV5-1
CASSSHGQGNNEQFF
TGCGCCAGCAGCTCCCACGGACAGGGTAACAATGAGCAGTTCTTC
>-|-|14|TRBJ1-5|TRBV5-6
CASSVDGSNQPQHF
TGTGCCAGCAGCGTAGACGGAAGCAATCAGCCCCAGCATTTT
>few|-|15|TRBJ1-5|TRBV19
CASTDLAGTNQPQHF
TGTGCCAGCACGGATCTGGCAGGGACGAATCAGCCCCAGCATTTT
>few|TRBD1|16|TRBJ1-1|TRBV7-9
CASSLQMGRGDTEAFF
TGTGCCAGCAGCTTACAGATGGGCAGGGGGGACACTGAAGCTTTCTTT
>many|-|14|TRBJ1-1|TRBV9
CASSTTGQDTEAFF
TGTGCCAGCAGCACAACAGGGCAAGACACTGAAGCTTTCTTT
>many|TRBD1|14|TRBJ1-1|TRBV2
CASSPQGRGAEAFF
TGTGCCAGCAGCCCACAGGGGAGAGGAGCTGAAGCTTTCTTT
>many|-|12|TRBJ2-2|TRBV12-3/TRBV12-4
CASRLVTGELFF
TGTGCCAGCAGACTAGTCACCGGGGAGCTGTTTTTT
>-|TRBD2|14|TRBJ2-5|TRBV24-1
CATMTGGGRETQYF
TGTGCCACCATGACGGGAGGAGGGCGAGAGACCCAGTACTTC
>few|-|15|TRBJ2-3|TRBV7-8
CASSQSSGSTDTQYF
TGTGCCAGCAGCCAAAGTTCCGGGAGCACAGATACGCAGTATTTT
>-|TRBD2|19|TRBJ2-6|TRBV9
CASSLRTSGGASGANVLTF
TGTGCCAGCAGCCTTCGGACTAGCGGGGGGGCCTCTGGGGCCAACGTCCTGACTTTC
>many|-|15|TRBJ2-7|TRBV7-9
CASSSTPPTWYEQYF
TGTGCCAGCAGCTCGACACCGCCGACCTGGTACGAGCAGTACTTC
>few|-|13|TRBJ1-2|TRBV30
CAWSTRQEGGYTF
TGTGCCTGGAGTACGAGACAGGAAGGTGGCTACACCTTC
>-|TRBD2|18|TRBJ2-5|TRBV9
CASSGGGFRGEYQETQYF
TGTGCCAGCAGCGGAGGAGGATTTCGGGGGGAGTACCAAGAGACCCAGTACTTC
>many|-|14|TRBJ1-5|TRBV7-2
CASSLAGGGQPQHF
TGTGCCAGCAGCTTAGCGGGGGGAGGTCAGCCCCAGCATTTT
>many|-|13|TRBJ1-1|TRBV6-6
CASRPPTDTEAFF
TGTGCCAGCAGGCCCCCTACAGATACTGAAGCTTTCTTT
>-|-|14|TRBJ2-3|TRBV20-1
CSARDVTSTDTQYF
TGCAGTGCTAGGGACGTAACTAGCACAGATACGCAGTATTTT
>few|-|14|TRBJ1-6|TRBV7-2
CASSFRVPNSPLHF
TGTGCCAGCAGCTTCAGGGTCCCGAATTCACCCCTCCACTTT
>-|-|13|TRBJ2-5|TRBV5-1
CASSLNSEETQYF
TGCGCCAGCAGCTTGAACTCCGAAGAGACCCAGTACTTC
>-|-|15|TRBJ2-5|TRBV7-8
CASSLPGLTGETQYF
TGTGCCAGCAGCCTTCCGGGACTTACAGGGGAGACCCAGTACTTC
>-|TRBD2|17|TRBJ2-1|TRBV4-1
CASSHPPGLAGVNEQFF
TGCGCCAGCAGCCATCCTCCGGGACTAGCGGGAGTCAATGAGCAGTTCTTC
>many|-|14|TRBJ1-1|TRBV5-1
CASSSGPQDTEAFF
TGCGCCAGCAGCTCGGGCCCCCAGGACACTGAAGCTTTCTTT
>few|TRBD2|16|TRBJ2-1|TRBV4-1
CASSQEREYLYNEQFF
TGCGCCAGCAGCCAAGAGCGGGAGTATTTATACAATGAGCAGTTCTTC
>many|TRBD1|16|TRBJ1-5|TRBV6-2/TRBV6-3
CASSPGTGALDQPQHF
TGTGCCAGCAGCCCTGGGACAGGGGCCCTCGATCAGCCCCAGCATTTT
>few|-|12|TRBJ1-2|TRBV3-1
CASSQENYGYTF
TGTGCCAGCAGCCAAGAAAACTATGGCTACACCTTC
>few|-|13|TRBJ2-1|TRBV5-6
CASSLAVNNEQFF
TGTGCCAGCAGCTTGGCAGTTAACAATGAGCAGTTCTTC
>-|-|13|TRBJ2-1|TRBV7-3
CASSVDFSNEQFF
TGTGCCAGCAGCGTGGACTTCAGCAATGAGCAGTTCTTC
>-|TRBD1|15|TRBJ1-1|TRBV28
CASSEQGWTNTEAFF
TGTGCCAGCAGCGAACAGGGGTGGACGAACACTGAAGCTTTCTTT
>-|-|14|TRBJ2-2|TRBV5-1
CASSLGDATGELFF
TGCGCCAGCAGCTTAGGGGATGCCACCGGGGAGCTGTTTTTT
>-|TRBD2|18|TRBJ2-1|TRBV4-1
CASSQDGLAVNSYNEQFF
TGCGCCAGCAGCCAAGATGGGCTAGCGGTAAACTCCTACAATGAGCAGTTCTTC
>-|-|14|TRBJ2-1|TRBV5-1
CASSFPAQANEQFF
TGCGCCAGCAGCTTCCCCGCCCAGGCCAATGAGCAGTTCTTC
>-|TRBD1|15|TRBJ1-2|TRBV7-9
CASSFYDRGDYGYTF
TGTGCCAGCAGCTTTTATGACAGGGGGGACTATGGCTACACCTTC
>few|TRBD1|17|TRBJ2-7|TRBV5-1
CASSSESGTGASYEQYF
TGCGCCAGCAGCTCGGAGTCCGGGACAGGGGCCTCCTACGAGCAGTACTTC
>few|-|15|TRBJ1-3|TRBV19
CASSISASSGNTIYF
TGTGCCAGTAGTATATCTGCTAGCTCTGGAAACACCATATATTTT
>-|-|13|TRBJ1-1|TRBV5-1
CASSLERNTEAFF
TGCGCCAGCAGCTTGGAACGGAACACTGAAGCTTTCTTT
>-|TRBD1|16|TRBJ2-6|TRBV5-1
CASSTGQDSGANVLTF
TGCGCCAGCAGCACTGGACAGGACTCTGGGGCCAACGTCCTGACTTTC
>few|TRBD1|14|TRBJ2-1|TRBV29-1
CSVVEGAAYNEQFF
TGCAGCGTTGTAGAGGGGGCGGCTTACAATGAGCAGTTCTTC
>-|-|15|TRBJ2-5|TRBV12-3/TRBV12-4
CASSLTWGEEETQYF
TGTGCCAGCAGTCTGACCTGGGGGGAGGAGGAGACCCAGTACTTC
>few|-|21|TRBJ2-3|TRBV3-1
CASSQEPAQTYFNPSTDTQYF
TGTGCCAGCAGCCAAGAGCCCGCCCAGACTTACTTCAATCCTAGCACAGATACGCAGTATTTT
>-|TRBD1|17|TRBJ2-5|TRBV3-1
CASSQPGTGGEEETQYF
TGTGCCAGCAGCCAGCCGGGGACAGGGGGCGAGGAGGAGACCCAGTACTTC
>few|-|11|TRBJ2-7|TRBV29-1
CSVTHNYEQYF
TGCAGCGTAACCCATAACTACGAGCAGTACTTC
>few|-|12|TRBJ1-1|TRBV29-1
CSGTREGTEAFF
TGCAGCGGTACCAGGGAGGGCACTGAAGCTTTCTTT
>many|TRBD2|17|TRBJ2-1|TRBV2
CASSWGAGGPKYNEQFF
TGTGCCAGCAGTTGGGGAGCGGGAGGGCCGAAGTACAATGAGCAGTTCTTC
>-|-|14|TRBJ2-2|TRBV19
CASSPRVLDGELFF
TGTGCCAGTAGTCCCCGGGTTCTAGACGGGGAGCTGTTTTTT
>-|TRBD1|15|TRBJ1-1|TRBV19
CASSPRQGGRTEAFF
TGTGCCAGTAGTCCCCGACAGGGAGGAAGAACTGAAGCTTTCTTT
>many|TRBD2|17|TRBJ2-2|TRBV2
CASSLTSGSGNTGELFF
TGTGCCAGCAGCCTGACTAGCGGGAGCGGTAACACCGGGGAGCTGTTTTTT
>few|TRBD2|15|TRBJ2-5|TRBV6-5
CASSYTGGTQETQYF
TGTGCCAGCAGTTACACGGGGGGGACCCAAGAGACCCAGTACTTC
>-|-|14|TRBJ1-1|TRBV10-3
CAISQAEYGTEAYF
TGTGCCATCAGTCAGGCGGAGTATGGGACTGAAGCTTACTTT
>-|TRBD1|17|TRBJ2-4|TRBV5-1
CASSPKQGADGKNIQYF
TGCGCCAGCAGCCCCAAACAGGGGGCAGACGGCAAAAACATTCAGTACTTC
>few|-|14|TRBJ1-1|TRBV3-1
CASSQAGDGTEAFF
TGTGCCAGCAGCCAAGCAGGGGACGGCACTGAAGCTTTCTTT
>many|TRBD1|13|TRBJ2-7|TRBV29-1
CSVNRGHPYEQYF
TGCAGCGTTAACAGGGGGCATCCCTACGAGCAGTACTTC
>few|-|15|TRBJ2-7|TRBV5-6
CASSRRGFGVHEQYF
TGTGCCAGCAGTCGCAGGGGATTCGGTGTCCACGAGCAGTACTTC
>few|TRBD1|15|TRBJ2-1|TRBV18
CASSPGGQGFNEQFF
TGTGCCAGCTCACCGGGGGGACAGGGATTTAATGAGCAGTTCTTC
>many|TRBD1|15|TRBJ1-5|TRBV12-3/TRBV12-4
CASSLGDRGDQPQHF
TGTGCCAGCAGTTTAGGGGACAGGGGGGATCAGCCCCAGCATTTT
>-|-|11|TRBJ1-4|TRBV7-9
CVSSAREELFF
TGTGTCAGCAGCGCGAGGGAGGAACTGTTTTTT
>-|TRBD1|15|TRBJ2-1|TRBV12-3/TRBV12-4
CASRETGGLKNEQFF
TGTGCCAGCAGGGAGACAGGGGGCCTTAAGAATGAGCAGTTCTTC
>many|TRBD1|15|TRBJ1-2|TRBV20-1
CSAREGTGGGAGYTF
TGCAGTGCTAGAGAAGGCACAGGGGGAGGGGCTGGCTACACCTTC
>-|TRBD1|15|TRBJ2-2|TRBV7-2
CASSRNGQGTGELFF
TGTGCCAGCAGCCGGAATGGACAGGGAACGGGGGAGCTGTTTTTT
>-|TRBD1|11|TRBJ1-3|TRBV7-2
CASSFQGAIYF
TGTGCCAGCAGCTTTCAGGGGGCCATATATTTT